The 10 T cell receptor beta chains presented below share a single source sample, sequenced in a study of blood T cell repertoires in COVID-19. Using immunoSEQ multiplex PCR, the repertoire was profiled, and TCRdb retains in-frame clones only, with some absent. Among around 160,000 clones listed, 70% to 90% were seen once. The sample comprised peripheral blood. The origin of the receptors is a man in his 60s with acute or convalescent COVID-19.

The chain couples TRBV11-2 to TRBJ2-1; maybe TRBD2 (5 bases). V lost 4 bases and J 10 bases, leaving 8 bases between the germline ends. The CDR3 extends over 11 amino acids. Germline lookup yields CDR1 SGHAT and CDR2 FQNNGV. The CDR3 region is CASSSGVEQFF. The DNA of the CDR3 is TGTGCCAGCAGCTCCGGGGTAGAGCAGTTCTTC.

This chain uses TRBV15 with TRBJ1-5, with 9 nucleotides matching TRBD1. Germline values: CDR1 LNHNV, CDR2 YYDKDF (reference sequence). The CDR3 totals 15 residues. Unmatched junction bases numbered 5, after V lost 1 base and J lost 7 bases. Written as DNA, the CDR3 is TGTGCCACCAGCAGAGGGGAACAGGGGGCCCAGCCCCAGCATTTT. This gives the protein CATSRGEQGAQPQHF. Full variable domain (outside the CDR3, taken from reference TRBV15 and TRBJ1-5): DAMVIQNPRYQVTQFGKPVTLSCSQTLNHNVMYWYQQKSSQAPKLLFHYYDKDFNNEADTPDNFQSRRPNTSFCFLDIRSPGLGDTAMYLCATSRGEQGAQPQHFGDGTRLSIL.

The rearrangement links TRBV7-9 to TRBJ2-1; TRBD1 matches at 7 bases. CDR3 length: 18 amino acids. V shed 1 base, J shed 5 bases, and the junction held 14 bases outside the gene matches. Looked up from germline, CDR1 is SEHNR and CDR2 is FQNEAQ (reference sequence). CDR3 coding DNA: TGTGCCAGCAGCTTAGAACTGGGTTGGGGGACAGAGAACAATGAGCAGTTCTTC. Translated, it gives CASSLELGWGTENNEQFF.

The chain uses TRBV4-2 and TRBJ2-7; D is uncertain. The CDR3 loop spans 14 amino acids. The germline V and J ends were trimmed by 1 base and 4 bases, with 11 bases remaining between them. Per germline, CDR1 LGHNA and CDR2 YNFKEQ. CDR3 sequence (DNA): TGTGCCAGCAGCCAAGCCGCGCGAGTATACGAGCAGTACTTC. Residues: CASSQAARVYEQYF.

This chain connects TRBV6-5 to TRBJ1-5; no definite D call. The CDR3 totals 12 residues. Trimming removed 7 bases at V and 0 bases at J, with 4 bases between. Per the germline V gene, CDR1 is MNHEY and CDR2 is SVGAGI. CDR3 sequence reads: CASTVSNQPQHF. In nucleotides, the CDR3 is TGTGCCAGCACCGTTAGCAATCAGCCCCAGCATTTT.

For the CDR3, the DNA is TGTGCCAGCAGCGTGACAGGGGCGAATCAGCCCCAGCATTTT. Translation: CASSVTGANQPQHF. The V call is TRBV7-9, the J call TRBJ1-5; the match to TRBD1 covers 8 bases. The length of the CDR3 is 14 residues. The J segment lost 4 bases and the V segment lost 5 bases, leaving 4 bases of the junction unmatched. Looked up from germline, CDR1 is SEHNR and CDR2 is FQNEAQ (reference sequence).

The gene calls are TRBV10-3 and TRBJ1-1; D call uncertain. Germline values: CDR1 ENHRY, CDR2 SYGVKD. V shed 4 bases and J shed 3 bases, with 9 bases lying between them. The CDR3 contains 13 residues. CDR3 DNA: TGTGCCATCAGTGGCAGGCCGGACACTGAAGCTTTCTTT. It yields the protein CAISGRPDTEAFF.

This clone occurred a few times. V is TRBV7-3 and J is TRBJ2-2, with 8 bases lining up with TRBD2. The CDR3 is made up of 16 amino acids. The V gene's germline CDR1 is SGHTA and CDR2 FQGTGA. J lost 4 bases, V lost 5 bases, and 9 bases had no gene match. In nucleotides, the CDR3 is TGTGCCAGCAGCCCCACCCCTAGCGGGTCCACCGGGGAGCTGTTTTTT. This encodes CASSPTPSGSTGELFF.

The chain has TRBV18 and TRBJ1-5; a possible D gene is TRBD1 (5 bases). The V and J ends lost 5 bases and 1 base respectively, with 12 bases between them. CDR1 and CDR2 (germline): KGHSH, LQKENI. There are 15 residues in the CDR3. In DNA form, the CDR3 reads TGTGCCAGCTCATTGACAGAGACAAGCAATCAGCCCCAGCATTTT. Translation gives CASSLTETSNQPQHF.

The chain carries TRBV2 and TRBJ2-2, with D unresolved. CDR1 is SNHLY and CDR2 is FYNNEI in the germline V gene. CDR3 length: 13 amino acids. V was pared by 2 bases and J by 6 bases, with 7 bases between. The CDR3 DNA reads TGTGCCAGCAGTGAATGGAGCGCCGGGGAGCTGTTTTTT. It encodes CASSEWSAGELFF.